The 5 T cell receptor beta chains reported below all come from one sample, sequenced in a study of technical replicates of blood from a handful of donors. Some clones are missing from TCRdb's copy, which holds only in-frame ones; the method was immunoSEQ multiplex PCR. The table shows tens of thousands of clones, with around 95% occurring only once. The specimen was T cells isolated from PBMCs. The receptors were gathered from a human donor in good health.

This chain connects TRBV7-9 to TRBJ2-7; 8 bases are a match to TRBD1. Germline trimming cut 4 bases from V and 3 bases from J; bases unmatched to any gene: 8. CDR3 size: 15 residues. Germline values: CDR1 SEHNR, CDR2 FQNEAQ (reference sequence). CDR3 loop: CASSSPRDRNYEQYF. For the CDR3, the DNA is TGTGCCAGCAGCTCCCCCCGGGACAGGAACTACGAGCAGTACTTC.

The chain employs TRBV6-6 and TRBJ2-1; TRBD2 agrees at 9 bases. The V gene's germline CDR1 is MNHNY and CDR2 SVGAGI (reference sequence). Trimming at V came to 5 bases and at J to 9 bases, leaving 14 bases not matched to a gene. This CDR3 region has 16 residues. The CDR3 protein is CASSHGVQREDGEQFF. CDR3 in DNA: TGTGCCAGCAGTCACGGCGTACAGCGGGAGGATGGTGAGCAGTTCTTC.

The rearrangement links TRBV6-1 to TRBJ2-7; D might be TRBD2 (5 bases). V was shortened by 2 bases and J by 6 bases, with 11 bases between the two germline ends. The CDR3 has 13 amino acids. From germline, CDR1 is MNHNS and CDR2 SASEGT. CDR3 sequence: CASSESGFGEQYF. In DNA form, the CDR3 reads TGTGCCAGCAGTGAATCGGGATTTGGCGAGCAGTACTTC.

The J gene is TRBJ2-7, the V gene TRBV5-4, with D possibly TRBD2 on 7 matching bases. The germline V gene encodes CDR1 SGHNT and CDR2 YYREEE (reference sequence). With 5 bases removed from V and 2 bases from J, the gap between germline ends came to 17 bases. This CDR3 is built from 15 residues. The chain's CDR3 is CASSSGGQGPYEQYF. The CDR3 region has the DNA TGTGCCAGCAGTTCCGGGGGGCAGGGACCCTACGAGCAGTACTTC.

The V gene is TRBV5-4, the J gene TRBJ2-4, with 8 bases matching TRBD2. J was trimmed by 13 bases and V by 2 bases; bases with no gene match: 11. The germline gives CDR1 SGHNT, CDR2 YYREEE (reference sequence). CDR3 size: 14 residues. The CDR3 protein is CASSFGRTSRQQYF. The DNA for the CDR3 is TGTGCCAGCAGCTTTGGCCGGACTAGCAGACAACAGTACTTC. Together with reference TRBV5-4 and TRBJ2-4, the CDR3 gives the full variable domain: ETGVTQSPTHLIKTRGQQVTLRCSSQSGHNTVSWYQQALGQGPQFIFQYYREEENGRGNFPPRFSGLQFPNYSSELNVNALELDDSALYLCASSFGRTSRQQYFGAGTRLSVL.